Below are 13 T cell receptor beta chains sequenced from a single sample in a study of identical twins. TCRdb re-called the 5' RACE reads with MiXCR, one entry per CDR3 protein. Here the sample spans about 520,000 distinct CDR3 sequences, approximately 22% being singletons. The data also belong to a second study, concerning T cells expressing NK-cell markers.

Sequencing was carried out using CD4+ T cells sorted from blood. The source is a woman under 30 in good health.

The chain recombines TRBV19 with TRBJ1-2; tentative D call: TRBD1 (5 bases). The V end was cut by 4 bases, the J end by 1 base, with 13 bases between. Germline V CDR1 and CDR2: LNHDA, SQIVND (reference sequence). The CDR3 is made up of 15 amino acids. This chain's CDR3 is CASSKADILNYGYTF. CDR3 coding DNA: TGTGCCAGTAGTAAGGCGGACATTCTTAACTATGGCTACACCTTC.

V gene TRBV27 combines with J gene TRBJ1-1; 7 nucleotides align to TRBD1. The CDR3 loop spans 13 amino acids. Germline loops: CDR1 MNHEY, CDR2 SMNVEV (reference sequence). The trim removed 5 bases at V and 3 bases at J, leaving 3 bases unmatched. CDR3 loop: CASSIDRDTEAFF. The CDR3 region has the DNA TGTGCCAGCAGTATCGACAGGGACACTGAAGCTTTCTTT.

This clonotype was seen only a few times. J is TRBJ2-3 and V is TRBV10-3, with a weak D call TRBD1 (6 bases). The CDR3 has 13 residues. V was pared by 10 bases and J by 3 bases, with 14 bases between. Germline V CDR1 and CDR2: ENHRY, SYGVKD. The CDR3 loop reads CATNRAVTDTQYF. In DNA form, the CDR3 reads TGTGCCACCAACAGGGCGGTGACAGATACGCAGTATTTT.

The V call is TRBV29-1, the J call TRBJ2-1, with 10 bases matching TRBD1. The germline gives CDR1 SQVTM, CDR2 ANQGSEA. V was clipped by 6 bases and J by 9 bases; unmatched bases: 14. This CDR3 contains 15 residues. CDR3 amino acids: CSVNWGGQGRTEQFF. For the CDR3, the DNA is TGCAGCGTCAATTGGGGGGGACAGGGGAGGACTGAGCAGTTCTTC.

The chain has TRBV6-2 or TRBV6-3 and TRBJ1-1, with D maybe TRBD1 (6 bases). The length of the CDR3 is 13 residues. Looked up from germline, CDR1 is MNHEY and CDR2 is SVGEGT. V was shortened by 5 bases and J by 4 bases, with 11 bases between the two germline ends. The CDR3 nucleotides read TGTGCCAGCAGTCCCCGACAGGCCACTGAAGCTTTCTTT. This codes for CASSPRQATEAFF.

This clonotype was seen repeatedly, ten times or more. The CDR3 is CASSQELRQGARNTEAFF. CDR3 nucleotide sequence: TGCGCCAGCAGCCAAGAGCTGAGACAGGGGGCGCGGAACACTGAAGCTTTCTTT. The chain combines TRBV4-1 with TRBJ1-1; 10 nucleotides line up with TRBD1. Germline assignment: CDR1 MGHRA and CDR2 YSYEKL. The ends lost 0 bases at V and 1 base at J; junction bases unmatched: 8. This CDR3 contains 18 residues.

CDR3 bases: TGTGCCAGCAGCGTTACAGGGGGGAGAAACACTGAAGCTTTCTTT. Its protein product is CASSVTGGRNTEAFF. V usage is TRBV7-2 and J usage is TRBJ1-1; 8 bases line up with TRBD1. After removal of 5 bases from V and 2 bases from J, the junction contained 7 bases not matched to a gene. Germline loops: CDR1 SGHTA, CDR2 FQGNSA. This CDR3 contains 15 residues.

The rearrangement links TRBV20-1 to TRBJ2-1; D is perhaps TRBD1 (6 bases). The CDR3 is 18 amino acids. Germline CDR1 is DFQATT and CDR2 is SNEGSKA (reference sequence). The ends were cut back, 3 bases at V and 5 bases at J, with 26 bases in the middle. This CDR3 is CSASIIRWGHLKNNEQFF. In DNA, the CDR3 is TGCAGTGCTAGTATCATTCGCTGGGGACACCTCAAAAACAATGAGCAGTTCTTC.

This clonotype was counted only a few times. V is TRBV12-3 or TRBV12-4 and J is TRBJ1-1; no clear D. The CDR3 runs 13 residues. V lost 7 bases and J lost 3, with 12 bases in between. Here the CDR3 reads CASTLSGDTEAFF. The DNA of the CDR3 is TGTGCCAGCACCCTTAGTGGGGACACTGAAGCTTTCTTT.

The V and J genes are TRBV20-1 and TRBJ1-1; D unclear. V was cut by 5 bases and J by 1 base, with 8 bases left in between. Germline values: CDR1 DFQATT, CDR2 SNEGSKA (reference sequence). This CDR3 contains 12 residues. CDR3 region: CSAQRPNTEAFF. CDR3 nucleotides: TGCAGTGCTCAGAGGCCGAACACTGAAGCTTTCTTT.

In its sample, this clonotype was seen a few times. This CDR3 reads CASSDPTSGGRPDTQYF. The CDR3 DNA sequence: TGTGCCAGCAGTGACCCGACTAGCGGGGGGCGACCAGATACGCAGTATTTT. This chain connects TRBV27 to TRBJ2-3; TRBD2 matches at 13 bases. CDR3 length: 17 residues. The junction had 9 bases not matched to a gene; V was cut back by 5 bases and J by 4 bases. CDR1 MNHEY and CDR2 SMNVEV come from the germline V gene (reference sequence).

V usage is TRBV29-1 and J usage is TRBJ2-7, with 9 nucleotides matching TRBD1. Unmatched junction bases numbered 3, after V lost 1 base and J lost 2 bases. The germline V gene encodes CDR1 SQVTM and CDR2 ANQGSEA. This CDR3 is 14 amino acids long. CDR3 sequence: CSVEVRTGAYEQYF. CDR3 in DNA: TGCAGCGTTGAAGTGAGGACAGGGGCCTACGAGCAGTACTTC.

J is TRBJ2-1 and V is TRBV6-2 or TRBV6-3; D remains unclear. The CDR3 consists of 11 residues. Germline V lookup: CDR1 MNHEY, CDR2 SVGEGT. V lost 5 bases, J lost 9 bases, and 8 bases lay in between. CDR3 amino acids: CASSDPTEQFF. In DNA form, the CDR3 reads TGTGCCAGCAGTGACCCCACTGAGCAGTTCTTC.